Given below is one TCR beta chain in context. This sample was included in a study of blood T cell repertoires in COVID-19. Across the whole study: Acute and convalescent COVID-19 samples came from the United States, Italy and Spain.

Unmatched junction bases numbered 5, after V lost 0 bases and J lost 2 bases. The germline gives CDR1 SGHNT, CDR2 YYREEE (reference sequence). The CDR3 runs to 16 residues. Generated by immunoSEQ multiplex PCR, the TCRdb table keeps only in-frame clones and is missing some. The sample carries about 210,000 clones, around three quarters recorded once. This chain uses TRBV5-4 with TRBJ1-5, with 7 bases identical to TRBD1. The clonotype originates from a woman in her 70s with acute or convalescent COVID-19. Sequencing used peripheral blood. This CDR3 reads CASSLGGQRGNQPQHF. In DNA, the CDR3 is TGTGCCAGCAGCTTGGGGGGACAGAGAGGCAATCAGCCCCAGCATTTT.